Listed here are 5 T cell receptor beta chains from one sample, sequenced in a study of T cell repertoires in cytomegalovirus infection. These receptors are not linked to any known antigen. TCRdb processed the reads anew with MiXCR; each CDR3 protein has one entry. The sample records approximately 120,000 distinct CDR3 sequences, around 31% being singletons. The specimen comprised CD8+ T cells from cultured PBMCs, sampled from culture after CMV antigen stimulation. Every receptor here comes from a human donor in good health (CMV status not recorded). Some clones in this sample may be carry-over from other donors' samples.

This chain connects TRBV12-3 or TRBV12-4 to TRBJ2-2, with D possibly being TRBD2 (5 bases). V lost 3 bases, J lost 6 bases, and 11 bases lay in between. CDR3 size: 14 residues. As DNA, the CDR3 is TGTGCCAGCAGTTTTCCGGGATTTGCCGGGGAGCTGTTTTTT. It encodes CASSFPGFAGELFF.

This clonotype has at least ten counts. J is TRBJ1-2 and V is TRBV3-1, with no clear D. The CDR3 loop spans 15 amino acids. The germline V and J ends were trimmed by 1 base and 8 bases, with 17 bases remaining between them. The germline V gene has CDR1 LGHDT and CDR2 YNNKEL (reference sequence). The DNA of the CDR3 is TGTGCCAGCAGCCAAGGGGTGGCGACGGGCCGAGGCTACACCTTC. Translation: CASSQGVATGRGYTF.

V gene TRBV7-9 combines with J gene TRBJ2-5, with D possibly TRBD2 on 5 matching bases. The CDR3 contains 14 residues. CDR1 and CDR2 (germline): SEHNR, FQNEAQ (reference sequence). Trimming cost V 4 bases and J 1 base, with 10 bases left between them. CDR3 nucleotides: TGTGCCAGCAGCTCGGGGAAAGCCCAAGAGACCCAGTACTTC. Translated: CASSSGKAQETQYF. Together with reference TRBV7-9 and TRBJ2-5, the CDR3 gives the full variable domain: DTGVSQNPRHKITKRGQNVTFRCDPISEHNRLYWYRQTLGQGPEFLTYFQNEAQLEKSRLLSDRFSAERPKGSFSTLEIQRTEQGDSAMYLCASSSGKAQETQYFGPGTRLLVL.

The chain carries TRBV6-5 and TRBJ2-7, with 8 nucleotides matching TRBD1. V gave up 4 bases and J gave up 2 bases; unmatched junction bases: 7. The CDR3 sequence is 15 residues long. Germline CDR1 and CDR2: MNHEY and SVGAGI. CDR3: CASSWGQEPTYEQYF. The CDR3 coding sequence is TGTGCCAGCAGTTGGGGACAGGAGCCGACCTACGAGCAGTACTTC.

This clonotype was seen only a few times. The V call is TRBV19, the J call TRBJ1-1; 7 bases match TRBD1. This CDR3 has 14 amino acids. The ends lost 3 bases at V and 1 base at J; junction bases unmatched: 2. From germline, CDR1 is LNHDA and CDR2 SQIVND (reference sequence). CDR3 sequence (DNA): TGTGCCAGTAGTATTCGGACAGGGAACACTGAAGCTTTCTTT. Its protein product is CASSIRTGNTEAFF. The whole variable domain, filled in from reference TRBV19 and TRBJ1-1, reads DGGITQSPKYLFRKEGQNVTLSCEQNLNHDAMYWYRQDPGQGLRLIYYSQIVNDFQKGDIAEGYSVSREKKESFPLTVTSAQKNPTAFYLCASSIRTGNTEAFFGQGTRLTVV.